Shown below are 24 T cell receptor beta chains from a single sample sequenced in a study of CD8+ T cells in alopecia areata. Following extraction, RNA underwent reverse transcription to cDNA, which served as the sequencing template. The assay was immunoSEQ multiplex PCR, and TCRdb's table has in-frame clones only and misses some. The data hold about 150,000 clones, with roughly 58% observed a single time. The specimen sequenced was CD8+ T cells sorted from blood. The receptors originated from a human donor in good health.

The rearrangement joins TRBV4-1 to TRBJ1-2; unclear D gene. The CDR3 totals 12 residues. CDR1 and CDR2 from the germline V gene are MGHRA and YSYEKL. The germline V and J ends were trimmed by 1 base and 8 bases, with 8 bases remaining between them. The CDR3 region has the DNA TGCGCCAGCAGCCAAGGGCGGGAGGGCTACACCTTC. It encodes CASSQGREGYTF.

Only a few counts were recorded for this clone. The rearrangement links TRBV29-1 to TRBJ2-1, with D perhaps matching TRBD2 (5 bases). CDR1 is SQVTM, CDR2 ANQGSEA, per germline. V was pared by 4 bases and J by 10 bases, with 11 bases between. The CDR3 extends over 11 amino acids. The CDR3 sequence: CSVVGSREQFF. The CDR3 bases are TGCAGCGTTGTGGGGAGTCGGGAGCAGTTCTTC.

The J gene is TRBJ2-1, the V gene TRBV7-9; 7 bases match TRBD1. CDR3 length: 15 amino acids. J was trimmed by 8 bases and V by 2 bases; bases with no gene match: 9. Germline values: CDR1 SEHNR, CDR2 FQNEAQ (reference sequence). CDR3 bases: TGTGCCAGCAGCTTACTCAACAGGGGCCGGGATGAGCAGTTCTTC. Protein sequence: CASSLLNRGRDEQFF.

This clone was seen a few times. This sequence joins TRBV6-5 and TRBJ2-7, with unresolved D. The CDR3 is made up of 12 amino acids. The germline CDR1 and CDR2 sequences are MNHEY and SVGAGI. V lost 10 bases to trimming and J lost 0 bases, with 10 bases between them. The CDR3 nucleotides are TGTGCCAAAACAGCCTTCTCCTACGAGCAGTACTTC. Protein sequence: CAKTAFSYEQYF.

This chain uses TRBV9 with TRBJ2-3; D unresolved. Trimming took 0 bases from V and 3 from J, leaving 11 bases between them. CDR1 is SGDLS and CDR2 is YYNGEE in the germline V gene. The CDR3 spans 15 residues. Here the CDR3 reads CASSVAGAGTDTQYF. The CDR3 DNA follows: TGTGCCAGCAGCGTAGCTGGAGCTGGGACAGATACGCAGTATTTT.

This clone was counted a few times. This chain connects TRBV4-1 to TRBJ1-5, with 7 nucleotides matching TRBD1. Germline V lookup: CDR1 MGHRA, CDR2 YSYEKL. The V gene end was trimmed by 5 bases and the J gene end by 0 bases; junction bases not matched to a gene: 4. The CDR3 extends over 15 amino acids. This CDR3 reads CASSTRTGSNQPQHF. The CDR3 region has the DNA TGCGCCAGCAGCACCCGGACAGGTAGCAATCAGCCCCAGCATTTT.

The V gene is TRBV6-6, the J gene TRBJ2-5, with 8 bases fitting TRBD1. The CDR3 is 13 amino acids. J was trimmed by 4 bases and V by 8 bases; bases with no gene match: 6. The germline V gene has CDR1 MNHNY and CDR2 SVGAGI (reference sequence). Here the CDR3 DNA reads TGTGCCAGCTGGGGGACAGGACCAGAGACCCAGTACTTC. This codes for CASWGTGPETQYF.

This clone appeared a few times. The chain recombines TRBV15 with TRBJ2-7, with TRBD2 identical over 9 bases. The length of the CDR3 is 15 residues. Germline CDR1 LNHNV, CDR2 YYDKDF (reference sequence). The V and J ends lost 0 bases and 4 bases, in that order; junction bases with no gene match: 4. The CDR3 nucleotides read TGTGCCACCAGCAGAGATAGCCTAGCGGGGTACGAGCAGTACTTC. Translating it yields CATSRDSLAGYEQYF.

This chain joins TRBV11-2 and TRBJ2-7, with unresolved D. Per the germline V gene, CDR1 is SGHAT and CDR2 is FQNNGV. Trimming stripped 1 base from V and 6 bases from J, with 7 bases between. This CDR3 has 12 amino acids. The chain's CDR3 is CASSLGSPEQYF. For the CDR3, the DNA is TGTGCCAGCAGCTTAGGGTCGCCCGAGCAGTACTTC.

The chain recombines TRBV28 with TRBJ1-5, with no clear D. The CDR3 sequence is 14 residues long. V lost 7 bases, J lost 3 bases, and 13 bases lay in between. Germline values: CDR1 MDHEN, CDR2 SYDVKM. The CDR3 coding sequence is TGTGCCAGCACCACGCGAGGGATCAATCAGCCCCAGCATTTT. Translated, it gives CASTTRGINQPQHF.

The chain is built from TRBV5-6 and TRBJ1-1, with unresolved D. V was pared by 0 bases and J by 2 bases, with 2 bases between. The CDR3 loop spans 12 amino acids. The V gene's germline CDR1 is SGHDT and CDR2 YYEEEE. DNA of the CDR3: TGTGCCAGCAGCTTGGTAAACACTGAAGCTTTCTTT. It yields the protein CASSLVNTEAFF.

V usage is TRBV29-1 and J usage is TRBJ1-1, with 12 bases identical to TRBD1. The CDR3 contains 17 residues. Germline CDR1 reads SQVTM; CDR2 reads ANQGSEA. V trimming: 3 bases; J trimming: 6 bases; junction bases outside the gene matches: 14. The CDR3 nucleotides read TGCAGCGTTGAGGGTAGGGACAGGGGGCGTGGAAACCCTGAAGCTTTCTTT. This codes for CSVEGRDRGRGNPEAFF.

CDR3 sequence: CATSGVGPDGLYGYTF. CDR3 DNA: TGTGCCACCAGCGGCGTAGGACCTGACGGACTGTATGGCTACACCTTC. V and J are TRBV15 and TRBJ1-2; no firm D call. The CDR3 consists of 16 residues. The ends were cut back, 5 bases at V and 5 bases at J, with 21 bases in the middle. Germline CDR1 reads LNHNV; CDR2 reads YYDKDF (reference sequence).

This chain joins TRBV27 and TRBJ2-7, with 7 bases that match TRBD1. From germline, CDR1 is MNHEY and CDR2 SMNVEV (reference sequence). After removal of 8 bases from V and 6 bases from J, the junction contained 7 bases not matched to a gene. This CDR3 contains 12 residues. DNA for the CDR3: TGTGCCAGCTCAACAGGGGCAGGCGAGCAGTACTTC. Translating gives CASSTGAGEQYF.

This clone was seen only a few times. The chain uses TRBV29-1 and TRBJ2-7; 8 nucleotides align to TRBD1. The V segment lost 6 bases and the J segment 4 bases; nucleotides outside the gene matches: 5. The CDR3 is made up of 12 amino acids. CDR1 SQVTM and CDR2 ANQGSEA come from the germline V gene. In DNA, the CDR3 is TGCAGCGTGGCGACAGGGGTGTACGAGCAGTACTTC. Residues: CSVATGVYEQYF.

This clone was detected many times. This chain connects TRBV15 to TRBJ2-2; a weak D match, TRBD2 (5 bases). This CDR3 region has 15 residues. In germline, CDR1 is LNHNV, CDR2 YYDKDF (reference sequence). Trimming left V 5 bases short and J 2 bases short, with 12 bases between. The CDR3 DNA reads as TGTGCCACCAGCGGAGGCCTAGACAACACCGGGGAGCTGTTTTTT. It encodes CATSGGLDNTGELFF.

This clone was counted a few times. Here the CDR3 reads CASSSGTSGRDNEQFF. CDR3 nucleotide sequence: TGTGCCAGCAGCTCCGGGACTAGCGGCCGGGACAATGAGCAGTTCTTC. The chain combines TRBV7-9 with TRBJ2-1, with 11 nucleotides matching TRBD2. This CDR3 has 16 residues. Germline CDR1 SEHNR, CDR2 FQNEAQ (reference sequence). J was trimmed by 5 bases and V by 4 bases; bases with no gene match: 7.

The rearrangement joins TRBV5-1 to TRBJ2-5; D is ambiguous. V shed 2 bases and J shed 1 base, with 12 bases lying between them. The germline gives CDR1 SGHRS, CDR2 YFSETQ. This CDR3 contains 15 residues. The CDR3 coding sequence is TGCGCCAGCAGCTTATGGGTCGACCCCCAAGAGACCCAGTACTTC. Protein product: CASSLWVDPQETQYF. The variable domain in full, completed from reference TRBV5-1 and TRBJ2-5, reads KAGVTQTPRYLIKTRGQQVTLSCSPISGHRSVSWYQQTPGQGLQFLFEYFSETQRNKGNFPGRFSGRQFSNSRSEMNVSTLELGDSALYLCASSLWVDPQETQYFGPGTRLLVL.

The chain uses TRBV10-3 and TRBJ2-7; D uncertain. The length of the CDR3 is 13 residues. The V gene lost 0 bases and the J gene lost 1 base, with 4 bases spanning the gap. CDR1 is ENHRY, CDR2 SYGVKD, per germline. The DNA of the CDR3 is TGTGCCATCAGTGAGTCGGGGTCCTACGAGCAGTACTTC. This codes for CAISESGSYEQYF.

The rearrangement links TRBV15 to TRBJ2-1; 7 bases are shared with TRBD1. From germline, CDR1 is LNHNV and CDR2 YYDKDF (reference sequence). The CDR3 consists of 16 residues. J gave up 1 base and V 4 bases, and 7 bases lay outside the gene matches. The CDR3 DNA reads TGTGCCACCAGCACACGACAGGGTCGATCCTACAATGAGCAGTTCTTC. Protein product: CATSTRQGRSYNEQFF.

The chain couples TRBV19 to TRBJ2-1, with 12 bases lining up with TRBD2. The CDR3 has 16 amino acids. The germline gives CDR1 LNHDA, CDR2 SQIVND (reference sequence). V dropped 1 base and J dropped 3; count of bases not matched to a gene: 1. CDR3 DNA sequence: TGTGCCAGTAGTATAGGGGGACTAGCGGGCTACAATGAGCAGTTCTTC. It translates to CASSIGGLAGYNEQFF.

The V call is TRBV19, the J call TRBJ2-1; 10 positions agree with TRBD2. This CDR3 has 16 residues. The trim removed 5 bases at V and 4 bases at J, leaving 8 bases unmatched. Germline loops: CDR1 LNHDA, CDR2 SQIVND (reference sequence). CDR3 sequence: CASSWSSGSSYNEQFF. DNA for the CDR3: TGTGCCAGTAGTTGGTCTAGCGGGAGCTCGTACAATGAGCAGTTCTTC.

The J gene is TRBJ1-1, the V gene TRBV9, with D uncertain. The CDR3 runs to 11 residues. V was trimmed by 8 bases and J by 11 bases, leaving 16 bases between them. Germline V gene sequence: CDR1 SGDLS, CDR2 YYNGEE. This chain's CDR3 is CASLGPMGAFF. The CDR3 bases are TGTGCCAGTCTAGGGCCCATGGGGGCTTTCTTT.

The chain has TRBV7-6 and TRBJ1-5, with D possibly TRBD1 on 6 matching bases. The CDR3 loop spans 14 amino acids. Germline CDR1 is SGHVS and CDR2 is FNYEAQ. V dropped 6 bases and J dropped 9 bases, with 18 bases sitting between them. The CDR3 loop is CASRAGGGWWPQHF. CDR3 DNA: TGTGCCAGCAGGGCCGGCGGGGGCTGGTGGCCCCAGCATTTT.